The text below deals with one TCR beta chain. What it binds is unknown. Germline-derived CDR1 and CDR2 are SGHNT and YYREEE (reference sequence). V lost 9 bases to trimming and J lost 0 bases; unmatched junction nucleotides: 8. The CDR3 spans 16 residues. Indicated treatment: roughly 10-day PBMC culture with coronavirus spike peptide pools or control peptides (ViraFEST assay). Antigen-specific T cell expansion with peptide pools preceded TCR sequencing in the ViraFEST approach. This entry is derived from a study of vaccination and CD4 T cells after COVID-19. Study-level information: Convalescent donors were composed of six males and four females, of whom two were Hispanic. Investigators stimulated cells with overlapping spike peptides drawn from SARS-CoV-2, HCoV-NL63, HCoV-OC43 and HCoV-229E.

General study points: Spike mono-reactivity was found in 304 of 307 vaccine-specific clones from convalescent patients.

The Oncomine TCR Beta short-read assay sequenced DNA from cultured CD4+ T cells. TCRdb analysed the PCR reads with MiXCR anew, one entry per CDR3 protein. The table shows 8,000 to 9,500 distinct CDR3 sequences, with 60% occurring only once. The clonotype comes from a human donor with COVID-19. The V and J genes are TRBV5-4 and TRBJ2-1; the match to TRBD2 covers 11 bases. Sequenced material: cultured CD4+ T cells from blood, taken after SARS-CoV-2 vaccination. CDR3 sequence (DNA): TGTGCCATCTTTGCTAGCGGGGGGAGCTCCTACAATGAGCAGTTCTTC. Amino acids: CAIFASGGSSYNEQFF.